The 17 T cell receptor beta chains below come from one sample, sequenced in a study of identical twins. TCRdb processed the 5' RACE reads anew with MiXCR; each CDR3 protein has one entry. The sample lists some 1,600,000 distinct CDR3 sequences, around a third occurring once. The sample comprised cord blood. The receptors were gathered from a newborn girl in good health.

This clonotype occurred a few times. The gene calls are TRBV12-3 or TRBV12-4 and TRBJ1-6; no reliable D call. The CDR3 consists of 11 residues. Trimming removed 0 bases at V and 11 bases at J, with 2 bases between. Written as DNA, the CDR3 is TGTGCCAGCAGTTTAGCACCACCCCTCCACTTT. This translates into CASSLAPPLHF.

This clonotype has only a few counts. CDR3 loop: CASSLTSTVDYEQYF. The CDR3 bases are TGTGCCAGCAGTCTTACGTCGACAGTTGACTACGAGCAGTACTTC. The genes are TRBV28 and TRBJ2-7, with a tentative D call TRBD1 (5 bases). This CDR3 is 15 amino acids long. Germline-derived CDR1 and CDR2 are MDHEN and SYDVKM. The V gene lost 5 bases and the J gene lost 3 bases, with 17 bases spanning the gap.

The genes are TRBV3-1 and TRBJ1-4; no clear D. Germline CDR1 reads LGHDT; CDR2 reads YNNKEL (reference sequence). The CDR3 loop spans 14 amino acids. The V and J ends lost 3 bases and 3 bases respectively, with 8 bases between them. The CDR3 DNA sequence: TGTGCCAGCAGCCATAGGGAAGCTAATGAAAAACTGTTTTTT. Its translation is CASSHREANEKLFF.

This clonotype has more than one count but fewer than ten. The rearrangement links TRBV4-2 to TRBJ2-7, with D perhaps TRBD1 or TRBD2 (6 bases each). V dropped 2 bases and J dropped 0 bases, with 8 bases sitting between them. CDR1 and CDR2 (germline): LGHNA, YNFKEQ. The CDR3 has 14 amino acids. CDR3 bases: TGTGCCAGCAGCCAAAAGGGGGGCTCCTACGAGCAGTACTTC. Translated: CASSQKGGSYEQYF.

This clonotype was detected only a few times. The chain uses TRBV6-1 and TRBJ2-7; D is ambiguous. Trimming pared 4 bases from V and 0 bases from J, leaving 13 bases between. Germline V lookup: CDR1 MNHNS, CDR2 SASEGT. This CDR3 region has 15 residues. The CDR3 here is CASSGRHTSSYEQYF. DNA of the CDR3: TGTGCCAGCAGTGGTAGGCATACGAGCTCCTACGAGCAGTACTTC.

The rearrangement uses TRBV5-1 and TRBJ2-1; 7 nucleotides match TRBD1. The CDR3 runs to 14 residues. Losses at the gene ends were 7 bases for V and 7 bases for J; bases not matched to a gene: 11. From germline, CDR1 is SGHRS and CDR2 YFSETQ. Here the CDR3 DNA reads TGCGCCAGCGCCGATCGACCCAGGGGGAATGAGCAGTTCTTC. Its translation is CASADRPRGNEQFF.

This clonotype was seen only a few times. The chain recombines TRBV3-1 with TRBJ2-6, with a tentative D call TRBD1 (5 bases). V lost 5 bases and J lost 2, with 13 bases in between. The CDR3 is 16 residues long. Germline V gene sequence: CDR1 LGHDT, CDR2 YNNKEL (reference sequence). Written as DNA, the CDR3 is TGTGCCAGCAGCATCCGACAGTCCCCTGGGGCCAACGTCCTGACTTTC. It yields the protein CASSIRQSPGANVLTF.

This clonotype was observed a handful of times. The J gene is TRBJ2-3, the V gene TRBV12-3 or TRBV12-4, with TRBD2 matching over 15 bases. The CDR3 has 17 amino acids. V was pared by 5 bases and J by 6 bases, with 9 bases of the junction left unmatched. This chain's CDR3 is CASSLLGLAGGGDTQYF. The CDR3 DNA reads as TGTGCCAGCAGTCTCCTAGGACTAGCGGGAGGGGGGGATACGCAGTATTTT.

The table lists this clonotype with a few counts. The V and J genes are TRBV7-9 and TRBJ2-1, with D hard to call. CDR3 length: 14 residues. The V gene's germline CDR1 is SEHNR and CDR2 FQNEAQ (reference sequence). The V and J ends lost 10 bases and 4 bases respectively, with 17 bases between them. Here the CDR3 reads CAIDPFRVYNEQFF. CDR3 DNA: TGTGCCATCGACCCGTTTCGGGTTTACAATGAGCAGTTCTTC.

The rearrangement links TRBV14 to TRBJ1-2, with 12 bases identical to TRBD1. Germline V gene data show CDR1 as SGHDN and CDR2 as FVKESK. CDR3 length: 15 residues. With 0 bases clipped from V and 6 bases from J, the junction kept 2 bases outside the gene matches. CDR3 in amino acids: CASSQDGTGGDGYTF. Written as DNA, the CDR3 is TGTGCCAGCAGCCAAGATGGGACAGGGGGCGATGGCTACACCTTC.

This chain uses TRBV15 with TRBJ2-3; D may be TRBD1 or TRBD2 (5 bases each). Germline lookup yields CDR1 LNHNV and CDR2 YYDKDF (reference sequence). V was clipped by 1 base and J by 2 bases, with 16 bases between them. This CDR3 is built from 17 residues. The CDR3 DNA is TGTGCCACCAGCAGAGCGTTGGGGCGGAGGATCACAGATACGCAGTATTTT. Amino acids: CATSRALGRRITDTQYF.

CDR3 bases: TGCGCCAGCAGCGGACCGTCCCCCCTTCCTTACGAGCAGTACTTC. This sequence encodes CASSGPSPLPYEQYF. This chain connects TRBV5-1 to TRBJ2-7; the D is unclear. The CDR3 extends over 15 amino acids. Germline V gene sequence: CDR1 SGHRS, CDR2 YFSETQ. Trimming took 4 bases from V and 4 from J, leaving 18 bases between them.

This clonotype was recorded a few times. The J gene is TRBJ1-5, the V gene TRBV20-1, with 9 bases identical to TRBD1. CDR1 and CDR2 (germline): DFQATT, SNEGSKA (reference sequence). The V gene end was trimmed by 6 bases and the J gene end by 2 bases; junction bases not matched to a gene: 5. This CDR3 comprises 14 residues. The CDR3 loop is CSAGTGRGNQPQHF. The CDR3, as DNA: TGCAGTGCCGGGACAGGGCGCGGCAATCAGCCCCAGCATTTT.

V and J are TRBV4-2 and TRBJ1-3, with D possibly TRBD1 on 6 matching bases. This CDR3 spans 16 amino acids. V shed 3 bases and J shed 3 bases, with 15 bases lying between them. Per the germline V gene, CDR1 is LGHNA and CDR2 is YNFKEQ. Here the CDR3 reads CASSHADRYNGNTIYF. In DNA form, the CDR3 reads TGTGCCAGCAGCCATGCCGACAGGTACAATGGAAACACCATATATTTT.

This clonotype has ten or more counts. The gene calls are TRBV4-2 and TRBJ2-7, with 13 bases that match TRBD2. This CDR3 contains 16 residues. The germline gives CDR1 LGHNA, CDR2 YNFKEQ. V shed 4 bases, J shed 1 base, and the junction held 4 bases outside the gene matches. In DNA form, the CDR3 reads TGTGCCAGCAGCCTAAGACTAGCGGGGGGTTCCTACGAGCAGTACTTC. Translation: CASSLRLAGGSYEQYF.

This clonotype was recorded many times. The chain joins TRBV12-3 or TRBV12-4 to TRBJ1-2; D gene uncertain. Trimming shortened V by 1 base and J by 0 bases, and 6 bases separated the two germline ends. CDR3 length: 14 residues. CDR3 in DNA: TGTGCCAGCAGTTTAGAGGTCCCTAACTATGGCTACACCTTC. This translates into CASSLEVPNYGYTF.

The chain couples TRBV6-5 to TRBJ2-1; 8 bases agree with TRBD2. The CDR3 has 16 residues. CDR1 and CDR2 (germline): MNHEY, SVGAGI. The junction had 5 bases not matched to a gene; V was cut back by 0 bases and J by 4 bases. The CDR3 bases are TGTGCCAGCAGTTACTCAGGGACTAGACCTTACAATGAGCAGTTCTTC. Its protein product is CASSYSGTRPYNEQFF.